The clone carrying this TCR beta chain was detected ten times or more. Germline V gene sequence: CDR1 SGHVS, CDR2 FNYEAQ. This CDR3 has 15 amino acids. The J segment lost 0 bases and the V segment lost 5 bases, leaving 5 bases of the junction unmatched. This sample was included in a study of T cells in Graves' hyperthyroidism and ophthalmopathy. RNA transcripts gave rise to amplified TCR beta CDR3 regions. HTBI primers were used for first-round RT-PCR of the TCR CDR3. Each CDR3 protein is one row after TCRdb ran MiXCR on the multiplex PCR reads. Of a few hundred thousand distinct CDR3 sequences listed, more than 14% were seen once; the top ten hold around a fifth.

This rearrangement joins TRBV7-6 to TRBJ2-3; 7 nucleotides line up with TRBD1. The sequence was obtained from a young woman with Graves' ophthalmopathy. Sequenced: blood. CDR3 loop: CASSPTGISTDTQYF. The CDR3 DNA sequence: TGTGCCAGCAGCCCGACAGGGATTAGCACAGATACGCAGTATTTT.